This note documents a single TCR beta chain sequence. Generated by immunoSEQ multiplex PCR, the TCRdb table keeps only in-frame clones and is missing some. The repertoire holds over 150,000 clones, with about 95% as singletons. The CDR3 consists of 15 residues. The germline CDR1 and CDR2 sequences are SGHKS and YYEKEE (reference sequence). After removal of 4 bases from V and 7 bases from J, the junction contained 6 bases not matched to a gene. This specimen comes from a study of cytomegalovirus exposure and HLA in healthy donors. These donors were members of the 120-subject validation cohort, a group separate from the roughly 670-subject first cohort.

The TCR sequence derives from a woman aged 18-35 years in good health and CMV-seronegative. The source material was PBMCs. The rearrangement links TRBV5-5 to TRBJ1-6; 9 nucleotides agree with TRBD1. CDR3 bases: TGTGCCAGCAGCCGATGGGACAGGGAGAATTCACCCCTCCACTTT. Its translation is CASSRWDRENSPLHF.